This T cell receptor beta chain was observed in a study of vaccination effects on CD4 cells after COVID-19. Study-level background: Following the second dose by a median of 72 days, the post-vaccine samples were obtained.

Under the ViraFEST assay, PBMC were stimulated with viral peptide pools so that antigen-specific CD4+ T cells expanded. Sequencing was performed afterwards. CD4+ T cells were isolated after roughly nine days of culture. Participants got two doses of BNT162b2 or mRNA-1273 vaccine. Half the medium was swapped for IL-2 medium on days 3 and 7. TCRdb keeps only in-frame clones here, not all; method: immunoSEQ multiplex PCR. Among 20,000 to 25,000 clones, 80% to 90% were seen once, and the ten largest hold roughly 6%. In germline, CDR1 is LNHDA, CDR2 SQIVND (reference sequence). CDR3 length: 14 amino acids. The germline V and J ends were trimmed by 5 bases and 4 bases, with 11 bases remaining between them. This clone is a singleton in its sample. As yet, its antigen is unknown. Study-level findings and limits: Marked clonal contraction of infection- and vaccine-induced clones was seen late after vaccination. Only a few convalescent patients and no early post-infection timepoints featured in the study.

J is TRBJ2-2 and V is TRBV19, with D possibly matching TRBD2 (6 bases). Sequences were derived from CD4+ T cells from PBMCs cultured with SARS-CoV-2 spike peptides, sampled after COVID-19 vaccination. The receptor was derived from a human donor who received a COVID-19 vaccine. Some clones in this sample may be carry-over from other donors' samples. CDR3 loop: CASSPGRGTGELFF. CDR3 DNA sequence: TGTGCCAGTAGTCCAGGGCGGGGCACCGGGGAGCTGTTTTTT.